Included here is one T cell receptor (beta chain) sequence, with context. Its target is not known. PCR used 60 Vbeta primers and 13 Jbeta primers. Profiling relied on immunoSEQ multiplex PCR, and the TCRdb table lists in-frame clones only, not all of them. The sample shows some 64,000 clones, and approximately 1.8% sits with its ten largest clones. The data are from a study of cytomegalovirus exposure and HLA in healthy donors. Study information: Caucasian-associated ancestry cluster membership applied to around 80% of 398 genotyped donors.

Findings and limits, study-wide: Because they were indistinguishable, some V segments, including TRBV6-2 and TRBV6-3, were excluded. Other equally common chains were less clonally expanded than HLA-associated TCR beta chains, a later analysis showed.

With 3 bases removed from V and 2 bases from J, the gap between germline ends came to 8 bases. The CDR3 contains 14 residues. Germline V gives CDR1 MNHNS, CDR2 SASEGT. Donors counted as nominally healthy when sampled, yet unrecorded immune exposures were likely. The chain combines TRBV6-1 with TRBJ1-5, with D perhaps matching TRBD1 (6 bases). The material sequenced was PBMCs. This sequence was found in a woman aged 30 to 39 in good health and CMV-seronegative. The DNA for the CDR3 is TGTGCCAGCAGTGACAACAGGGGCAATCAGCCCCAGCATTTT. As protein: CASSDNRGNQPQHF.